The 18 T cell receptor beta chains presented below share a single source sample, sequenced in a study of blood T cell repertoires in COVID-19. The assay was immunoSEQ multiplex PCR, and TCRdb's table has in-frame clones only and misses some. Here the sample spans some 69,000 clones, about four fifths being singletons. The sample comprised peripheral blood. The receptor set was obtained from a human donor in a cohort sampled during active COVID-19.

The rearrangement links TRBV7-9 to TRBJ1-5; TRBD1 might be the D (5 bases). CDR1 is SEHNR, CDR2 FQNEAQ, per germline (reference sequence). Deletions cut 5 bases from V and 0 bases from J, with 8 bases between. The CDR3 consists of 14 residues. The CDR3 nucleotides read TGTGCCAGCAGCACAGACAGTAGCAATCAGCCCCAGCATTTT. It specifies CASSTDSSNQPQHF.

A few counts support this clone. The genes are TRBV19 and TRBJ2-5; D ambiguous. Germline V gene lookup returns CDR1 LNHDA and CDR2 SQIVND (reference sequence). This CDR3 region has 14 residues. Trimming left V 3 bases short and J 1 base short, with 9 bases between. CDR3 protein: CASSILGRQETQYF. The CDR3, as DNA: TGTGCCAGTAGTATTTTGGGCCGCCAAGAGACCCAGTACTTC.

The chain is built from TRBV5-4 and TRBJ2-2, with 8 bases that match TRBD2. The length of the CDR3 is 17 residues. The trim removed 4 bases at V and 5 bases at J, leaving 13 bases unmatched. CDR1 and CDR2 (germline): SGHNT, YYREEE (reference sequence). CDR3 in amino acids: CASSPGGASGATGELFF. In nucleotides, the CDR3 is TGTGCCAGCAGCCCGGGGGGGGCTAGCGGAGCTACCGGGGAGCTGTTTTTT.

CDR3 DNA: TGTGCCATCAGTGAGGGCGGAACCCAAGAGACCCAGTACTTC. Translated, it gives CAISEGGTQETQYF. The chain recombines TRBV10-3 with TRBJ2-5; D gene ambiguous. Germline V CDR1 and CDR2: ENHRY, SYGVKD. This CDR3 is built from 14 residues. V dropped 2 bases and J dropped 1 base, with 8 bases sitting between them.

The DNA for the CDR3 is TGTGCCAGCAGTGACTCGGGAGGGATGGGCCAGCCCCAGCATTTT. Residues: CASSDSGGMGQPQHF. The rearrangement uses TRBV6-4 and TRBJ1-5; D unresolved. Germline V gene lookup returns CDR1 MRHNA and CDR2 SNTAGT. The CDR3 spans 15 residues. Trimming shortened V by 0 bases and J by 7 bases, and 13 bases separated the two germline ends.

The chain recombines TRBV19 with TRBJ2-7; TRBD2 aligns across 10 bases. The CDR3 is 16 amino acids. CDR1 LNHDA and CDR2 SQIVND come from the germline V gene (reference sequence). Trimming took 6 bases from V and 2 from J; bases not matched to a gene: 10. The CDR3 here is CASRMLAGERAYEQYF. The CDR3 DNA is TGTGCCAGTAGAATGCTAGCGGGAGAACGAGCCTACGAGCAGTACTTC.

The V call is TRBV5-1, the J call TRBJ2-7, with D possibly being TRBD2 (5 bases). Germline values: CDR1 SGHRS, CDR2 YFSETQ. This CDR3 has 14 residues. V was shortened by 5 bases and J by 0 bases, with 12 bases between the two germline ends. The CDR3: CASSDVEGSYEQYF. CDR3 nucleotides: TGCGCCAGCAGTGACGTAGAGGGCTCCTACGAGCAGTACTTC.

The genes are TRBV7-2 and TRBJ2-1; TRBD1 matches 8 bases. Germline lookup yields CDR1 SGHTA and CDR2 FQGNSA. Unmatched junction bases numbered 7, after V lost 5 bases and J lost 4 bases. The CDR3 spans 15 residues. CDR3 loop: CASSLDRGRYNEQFF. CDR3 coding DNA: TGTGCCAGCAGCCTTGACAGGGGTCGTTACAATGAGCAGTTCTTC. Combining the CDR3 with reference TRBV7-2 and TRBJ2-1 gives the whole variable domain GAGVSQSPSNKVTEKGKDVELRCDPISGHTALYWYRQSLGQGLEFLIYFQGNSAPDKSGLPSDRFSAERTGGSVSTLTIQRTQQEDSAVYLCASSLDRGRYNEQFFGPGTRLTVL.

The genes are TRBV19 and TRBJ2-1, with 7 bases matching TRBD1. With 5 bases clipped from V and 12 bases from J, the junction kept 10 bases outside the gene matches. Germline V gene sequence: CDR1 LNHDA, CDR2 SQIVND (reference sequence). The CDR3 length is 13 residues. The chain's CDR3 is CASSSGGWTGQFF. The DNA for the CDR3 is TGTGCCAGTAGTTCAGGCGGGTGGACAGGGCAGTTCTTC.

The chain couples TRBV24-1 to TRBJ1-2, with TRBD1 identical over 8 bases. V lost 2 bases, J lost 7 bases, and 2 bases stayed unmatched. The germline CDR1 and CDR2 sequences are KGHDR and SFDVKD. This CDR3 spans 13 amino acids. The CDR3, as DNA: TGTGCCACCAGTGATTCGGACAGGGTTGGCTACACCTTC. Its translation: CATSDSDRVGYTF.

About this clone: A much larger clone is a single base away; this may be a read error. The CDR3 sequence: CASSLTGDYGYTF. CDR3 nucleotide sequence: TGTGCCAGTAGTCTGACAGGGGACTATGGCTACACCTTC. The chain carries TRBV19 and TRBJ1-2; 8 nucleotides line up with TRBD1. This CDR3 has 13 residues. Germline V gene data show CDR1 as LNHDA and CDR2 as SQIVND (reference sequence). Losses at the gene ends were 5 bases for V and 3 bases for J; bases not matched to a gene: 2. Drawing the rest from reference TRBV19 and TRBJ1-2, the complete variable domain is DGGITQSPKYLFRKEGQNVTLSCEQNLNHDAMYWYRQDPGQGLRLIYYSQIVNDFQKGDIAEGYSVSREKKESFPLTVTSAQKNPTAFYLCASSLTGDYGYTFGSGTRLTVV.

The chain has TRBV28 and TRBJ1-6; 8 nucleotides match TRBD1. There are 19 residues in the CDR3. CDR1 and CDR2 (germline): MDHEN, SYDVKM. The junction had 16 bases not matched to a gene; V was cut back by 9 bases and J by 0 bases. This chain's CDR3 is CASDSPGQATSSYNSPLHF. CDR3 DNA sequence: TGTGCCAGTGATTCTCCGGGACAGGCTACGAGCTCCTATAATTCACCCCTCCACTTT.

V gene TRBV6-5 combines with J gene TRBJ1-2; 7 positions agree with TRBD1. The trim removed 8 bases at V and 6 bases at J, leaving 9 bases unmatched. The CDR3 has 13 amino acids. Germline CDR1 reads MNHEY; CDR2 reads SVGAGI. Written as DNA, the CDR3 is TGTGCCAGCGAACAGGGGAACCTAGATGGCTACACCTTC. The encoded protein is CASEQGNLDGYTF.

The chain carries TRBV3-1 (or the pseudogene TRBV3-2) and TRBJ2-3; TRBD2 aligns across 11 bases. V dropped 1 base and J dropped 4; count of bases not matched to a gene: 1. The germline gives CDR1 LGHDT, CDR2 YNNKEL (reference sequence). The length of the CDR3 is 15 residues. The CDR3, as DNA: TGTGCCAGCAGCCAAGGACTAGCGGGATCAGATACGCAGTATTTT. Translated: CASSQGLAGSDTQYF.

This clone came up a few times. V usage is TRBV27 and J usage is TRBJ2-7; TRBD2 matches 10 bases. V shed 6 bases, J shed 0 bases, and the junction held 5 bases outside the gene matches. The CDR3 is 15 amino acids. Germline V gives CDR1 MNHEY, CDR2 SMNVEV (reference sequence). Here the CDR3 reads CASSLTSGISYEQYF. The CDR3 DNA reads TGTGCCAGCAGCCTTACTAGCGGGATCTCCTACGAGCAGTACTTC.

This clone was observed once. The chain uses TRBV30 and TRBJ1-1; 7 bases agree with TRBD1. With V trimmed by 3 bases and J by 4 bases, 11 bases remained unmatched. Germline V gene lookup returns CDR1 GTSNPN and CDR2 SVGIG (reference sequence). This CDR3 spans 15 amino acids. CDR3 region: CAWSNGGAGGTEAFF. Here the CDR3 DNA reads TGTGCCTGGAGCAATGGTGGGGCAGGGGGCACTGAAGCTTTCTTT.

The chain combines TRBV6-1 with TRBJ1-1; TRBD1 matches 7 bases. This CDR3 has 16 amino acids. Losses at the gene ends were 2 bases for V and 0 bases for J; bases not matched to a gene: 6. CDR1 and CDR2 (germline): MNHNS, SASEGT. CDR3 residues: CASSEFVGQVNTEAFF. The CDR3 DNA reads TGTGCCAGCAGTGAATTTGTCGGACAGGTGAACACTGAAGCTTTCTTT.

The rearrangement joins TRBV29-1 to TRBJ1-5; 8 bases agree with TRBD1. The CDR3 contains 15 residues. Germline assignment: CDR1 SQVTM and CDR2 ANQGSEA. With V trimmed by 1 base and J by 2 bases, 4 bases remained unmatched. The CDR3, as DNA: TGCAGCGTTGAAGCCCCAGGGGGCGGCAATCAGCCCCAGCATTTT. It codes for CSVEAPGGGNQPQHF.